This T cell receptor beta chain was sequenced in a study of tumor-infiltrating lymphocytes in localized non-small cell lung cancer. About the research overall: Each patient gave resected tumor and non-adjacent uninvolved lung tissue.

The table lists this clone with many counts. No antigen is known for it. Study-level findings and limits: Available tissue quantity limited TCR sequencing to a patient subset. Tumor T-cell fraction from TCR sequencing was not associated with recurrence-free survival (p = 0.61). TCRbeta sequencing showed higher T cell infiltration in tumors than uninvolved lung.

The CDR3 length is 14 residues. Germline V gene sequence: CDR1 MNHNS, CDR2 SASEGT. The V end lost 7 bases, the J end lost 7 bases, and 16 bases lay between the germline ends. The data were produced by immunoSEQ multiplex PCR, yet TCRdb's version contains in-frame clones alone and is incomplete. Of about 16,000 clones in the sample, roughly 43% were seen once. This TCR derives from a human donor with non-small cell lung cancer. This rearrangement joins TRBV6-1 to TRBJ2-2; TRBD1 or TRBD2 may be the D gene (6 bases each). Sequenced: lung tumor tissue. In nucleotides, the CDR3 is TGTGCCAGCATGGGGGGCCTATGGGGCGGGGAGCTGTTTTTT. This translates into CASMGGLWGGELFF.